This T cell receptor (beta chain) emerged from a study of immune evolution from preneoplasia to lung adenocarcinoma. Overall study results and limits: Later-stage lesions seemingly showed higher T cell density and diversity than normal lung. Top clone share appeared to fall from AAH through AIS, MIA, adenocarcinoma.

Using immunoSEQ multiplex PCR, the repertoire was profiled, and TCRdb retains in-frame clones only, with some absent. The sample gives approximately 5,000 clones, 70% to 80% of which show up once; under 7.5% is in the top ten. With 1 base clipped from V and 0 bases from J, the junction kept 10 bases outside the gene matches. The germline CDR1 and CDR2 sequences are SGHDT and YYEEEE. The CDR3 length is 17 residues. Comments on this clone: Its antigen is not known.

Histologic diagnosis was independently verified by two lung pathologists. Premalignant or tumor cells were enriched by macro-dissection after pathologic assessment. Input material: FFPE minimally invasive lung adenocarcinoma tissue. The chain uses TRBV5-6 and TRBJ2-7; 7 bases are a match to TRBD1. The TCR originated in a person aged 55-79 years with lung adenocarcinoma. CDR3 in DNA: TGTGCCAGCAGCTTGCCTTCAAGAGGGGGCACCTCCTACGAGCAGTACTTC. This encodes CASSLPSRGGTSYEQYF.